These 23 T cell receptor beta chains share one sample of origin, sequenced in a study of T cell repertoires in cytomegalovirus infection. TCRdb called the reads again in MiXCR, with one record for every CDR3 protein. The table lists just over 450,000 distinct CDR3 sequences, 40% to 50% of them singletons. No cognate antigen is known for these TCRs. The specimen was cultured PBMCs, collected from culture after CMV antigen stimulation. These TCRs come from a human donor in good health (CMV status not recorded). Some clones in this sample may be carry-over from other donors' samples.

This rearrangement joins TRBV12-3 or TRBV12-4 to TRBJ1-1; a weak D match, TRBD1 (5 bases). V was cut by 3 bases and J by 0 bases, with 11 bases left in between. CDR3 size: 15 residues. This CDR3 is CASSFLDRMNTEAFF. CDR3 nucleotide sequence: TGTGCCAGCAGTTTTCTCGACAGAATGAACACTGAAGCTTTCTTT.

This clonotype was detected once. The chain has TRBV25-1 and TRBJ1-6, with TRBD1 matching 11 bases. The CDR3 spans 15 residues. V was clipped by 7 bases and J by 7 bases; unmatched bases: 6. The germline gives CDR1 MGHDK, CDR2 SYGVNS. The CDR3 DNA follows: TGTGCCAGCATTCGGGACAGGGGGTTGAATTCACCCCTCCACTTT. It encodes CASIRDRGLNSPLHF.

Points on this clonotype: At one end the junction does not follow the germline gene, possibly because of a read error. J is TRBJ2-7 and V is TRBV5-4; maybe TRBD1 (5 bases). Germline CDR1 is SGHNT and CDR2 is YYREEE (reference sequence). The CDR3 extends over 13 amino acids. The CDR3 DNA is TGTGCCAGCACCTTGGGTCAGGGAAGCGAGCAGTACTTC. Protein sequence: CASTLGQGSEQYF.

This clonotype came up many times. In DNA, the CDR3 is TGTGCCAGCAGCTTGGAACCGCAAGCGTGGTCACCCCTCCACTTT. Translation gives CASSLEPQAWSPLHF. V usage is TRBV5-6 and J usage is TRBJ1-6; D gene uncertain. The CDR3 has 15 residues. Germline CDR1 reads SGHDT; CDR2 reads YYEEEE. V lost 0 bases, J lost 10 bases, and 14 bases lay in between.

With regard to this clonotype: The junction departs from the called germline gene at one end, perhaps through a read error. The chain links TRBV2 to TRBJ2-4; maybe TRBD2 (6 bases). The CDR3 is 9 amino acids. Germline values: CDR1 SNHLY, CDR2 FYNNEI. CDR3 bases: TGTGCCAGCAGTGAAGGGACTACCTTC. The encoded protein is CASSEGTTF.

This clonotype was seen a few times. This chain links TRBV7-2 with TRBJ2-2; 10 bases agree with TRBD2. The germline CDR1 and CDR2 sequences are SGHTA and FQGNSA. This CDR3 has 17 residues. With 7 bases clipped from V and 4 bases from J, the junction kept 12 bases outside the gene matches. CDR3 coding DNA: TGTGCCAGCACCCCGGGCAGCGGGAGGGCGAGCACCGGGGAGCTGTTTTTT. As protein: CASTPGSGRASTGELFF.

This clonotype was seen only a few times. This chain joins TRBV7-2 and TRBJ2-4, with 7 bases that match TRBD2. Per the germline V gene, CDR1 is SGHTA and CDR2 is FQGNSA. Losses at the gene ends were 4 bases for V and 0 bases for J; bases not matched to a gene: 6. The CDR3 spans 16 residues. As DNA, the CDR3 is TGTGCCAGCAGCTCAGGGAGGGGTCTAGCCAAAAACATTCAGTACTTC. Translation gives CASSSGRGLAKNIQYF.

This chain connects TRBV19 to TRBJ1-2; D is possibly TRBD1 (5 bases). V was clipped by 6 bases and J by 4 bases, with 12 bases between them. This CDR3 is built from 13 residues. Germline V CDR1 and CDR2: LNHDA, SQIVND (reference sequence). CDR3 coding DNA: TGTGCCAGTAGCATACTCGGGGGCTATGGCTACACCTTC. Its protein product is CASSILGGYGYTF. Using reference TRBV19 and TRBJ1-2 for the parts outside the CDR3, the full variable domain is DGGITQSPKYLFRKEGQNVTLSCEQNLNHDAMYWYRQDPGQGLRLIYYSQIVNDFQKGDIAEGYSVSREKKESFPLTVTSAQKNPTAFYLCASSILGGYGYTFGSGTRLTVV.

The chain is built from TRBV7-2 and TRBJ2-5, with 7 bases matching TRBD2. The V gene's germline CDR1 is SGHTA and CDR2 FQGNSA. Trimming took 5 bases from V and 5 from J; bases not matched to a gene: 8. CDR3 length: 14 amino acids. Here the CDR3 DNA reads TGTGCCAGCAGCAACTGGGGAGGGGAGGAGACCCAGTACTTC. Its translation is CASSNWGGEETQYF.

This rearrangement joins TRBV6-1 to TRBJ1-5; unclear D gene. V dropped 7 bases and J dropped 6 bases, with 10 bases sitting between them. The CDR3 consists of 12 residues. The germline V gene has CDR1 MNHNS and CDR2 SASEGT. The CDR3: CASTELGQPQHF. The CDR3 DNA reads TGTGCCAGCACCGAGCTTGGTCAGCCCCAGCATTTT.

This chain uses TRBV11-2 with TRBJ1-6, with a possible D match to TRBD1 (6 bases). CDR3 length equals 16 residues. CDR1 and CDR2 from the germline V gene are SGHAT and FQNNGV. With 0 bases removed from V and 8 bases from J, the gap between germline ends came to 14 bases. This CDR3 is CASSLDSPGAYSPLHF. Written as DNA, the CDR3 is TGTGCCAGCAGCTTAGATAGTCCGGGGGCTTATTCACCCCTCCACTTT.

This clonotype was counted a few times. The chain employs TRBV5-1 and TRBJ1-6, with TRBD1 matching over 7 bases. The CDR3 is 15 residues long. Germline V lookup: CDR1 SGHRS, CDR2 YFSETQ. V gave up 4 bases and J gave up 3 bases; unmatched junction bases: 4. CDR3 in amino acids: CASSGRQGYNSPLHF. As DNA, the CDR3 is TGCGCCAGCAGCGGACGACAGGGCTATAATTCACCCCTCCACTTT.

The chain links TRBV12-3 or TRBV12-4 to TRBJ2-7; D possibly uses TRBD1 or TRBD2 (5 bases each). This CDR3 has 14 amino acids. V was cut by 5 bases and J by 6 bases, with 17 bases left in between. In DNA, the CDR3 is TGTGCCAGCAGTCCTCTGACGGGGACCAGCGAGCAGTACTTC. Encoded protein: CASSPLTGTSEQYF.

The chain uses TRBV27 and TRBJ2-1; TRBD2 might be the D (7 bases). From germline, CDR1 is MNHEY and CDR2 SMNVEV (reference sequence). This CDR3 region has 16 residues. Deletions cut 8 bases from V and 5 bases from J, with 22 bases between. The CDR3 DNA is TGTGCCAGCGGCTCCCGGGGGGCGGCATGGAACAATGAGCAGTTCTTC. This sequence encodes CASGSRGAAWNNEQFF.

The rearrangement uses TRBV2 and TRBJ1-2; D remains ambiguous. Trimming took 8 bases from V and 6 from J, leaving 16 bases between them. Germline CDR1 is SNHLY and CDR2 is FYNNEI. The CDR3 extends over 13 amino acids. DNA of the CDR3: TGTGCCAGCGGTTTACTGACTACTGATGGCTACACCTTC. Encoded protein: CASGLLTTDGYTF.

This clonotype was counted only a few times. This chain's CDR3 is CASSSSGRTNEKLFF. In DNA form, the CDR3 reads TGTGCCAGCAGCTCTTCGGGACGAACTAATGAAAAACTGTTTTTT. J is TRBJ1-4 and V is TRBV7-9; possible D gene TRBD1, 5 bases. CDR1 and CDR2 from the germline V gene are SEHNR and FQNEAQ (reference sequence). This CDR3 is 15 amino acids long. Trimming took 4 bases from V and 1 from J, leaving 10 bases between them.

Here the CDR3 DNA reads TGCGCCAGCAGCCAAGAATCAGGGGGCGAAGGTATTTATGGCTACACCTTC. Translation gives CASSQESGGEGIYGYTF. This rearrangement joins TRBV4-3 to TRBJ1-2, with 8 bases lining up with TRBD1. With 0 bases clipped from V and 5 bases from J, the junction kept 11 bases outside the gene matches. In germline, CDR1 is LGHNA, CDR2 YSLEER. This CDR3 has 17 amino acids.

This clonotype turned up a few times. The J gene is TRBJ2-7, the V gene TRBV7-2, with 10 bases that match TRBD2. Trimming removed 4 bases from V and 4 bases from J; junction bases left unmatched: 7. Germline values: CDR1 SGHTA, CDR2 FQGNSA. The CDR3 consists of 15 residues. CDR3 loop: CASSWTGTSDYEQYF. In nucleotides, the CDR3 is TGTGCCAGCAGCTGGACCGGGACTAGCGATTACGAGCAGTACTTC.

This clonotype has a handful of counts. This sequence joins TRBV6-1 and TRBJ2-7; 8 nucleotides line up with TRBD2. The CDR3 is made up of 15 amino acids. V dropped 2 bases and J dropped 2; count of bases not matched to a gene: 5. Germline V gene sequence: CDR1 MNHNS, CDR2 SASEGT. This CDR3 is CASSETSGRTYEQYF. The DNA of the CDR3 is TGTGCCAGCAGTGAAACTAGCGGACGGACCTACGAGCAGTACTTC.

The chain has TRBV27 and TRBJ1-6; the match to TRBD1 covers 8 bases. Germline CDR1 and CDR2: MNHEY and SMNVEV (reference sequence). After removal of 4 bases from V and 9 bases from J, the junction contained 5 bases not matched to a gene. The CDR3 is 14 residues long. The CDR3 region has the DNA TGTGCCAGCAGTTCACAGGGGGAGGGTTCACCCCTCCACTTT. Its protein is CASSSQGEGSPLHF.

In its sample, this clonotype was seen a few times. The V and J genes are TRBV7-2 and TRBJ2-1; no reliable D call. The V gene's germline CDR1 is SGHTA and CDR2 FQGNSA. This CDR3 spans 15 amino acids. The germline V and J ends were trimmed by 2 bases and 8 bases, with 16 bases remaining between them. The CDR3 loop is CASSLRAGGGDEQFF. CDR3 DNA: TGTGCCAGCAGCTTACGAGCAGGCGGTGGGGATGAGCAGTTCTTC.

This chain links TRBV7-2 with TRBJ2-7, with 8 nucleotides matching TRBD2. There are 13 residues in the CDR3. Germline CDR1 SGHTA, CDR2 FQGNSA. V trimming: 9 bases; J trimming: 2 bases; junction bases outside the gene matches: 6. CDR3 region: CASSGIGAYEQYF. In DNA form, the CDR3 reads TGTGCCAGTAGCGGGATAGGAGCCTACGAGCAGTACTTC.

This clonotype turned up a few times. The V gene is TRBV6-5, the J gene TRBJ1-5; TRBD1 agrees at 10 bases. V lost 6 bases to trimming and J lost 1 base; unmatched junction nucleotides: 3. The germline V gene encodes CDR1 MNHEY and CDR2 SVGAGI. This CDR3 is built from 15 residues. The DNA of the CDR3 is TGTGCCAGCAGACCGGGACAGGGGAGCAATCAGCCCCAGCATTTT. Amino acid sequence: CASRPGQGSNQPQHF.